A single sample is the source of the 4 T cell receptor beta chains below, sequenced in a study of T cell clonality in common variable immunodeficiency. The data were produced by immunoSEQ multiplex PCR, yet TCRdb's version contains in-frame clones alone and is incomplete. Observed in the sample are approximately 52,000 clones, none of them singletons. The sample consisted of peripheral blood mononuclear cells. These receptors were obtained from a person aged 18 to 69 in good health.

This clone has a count of ten or more. Compared with germline, one end of the junction differs, possibly owing to a read error. Read data end 3 residues before the CDR3 end; the end is taken from the germline J gene. The chain links TRBV7-7 to TRBJ2-2, with D perhaps matching TRBD2 (5 bases). Germline V CDR1 and CDR2: SSHAT, FNYEAQ (reference sequence). The CDR3 is 15 residues long. The CDR3 spells CASSLATASPGELFF. The sequenced part of the CDR3 DNA is TGTGCTAGCAGCTTAGCGACGGCTAGCCCCGGGGAG.

This clone was counted many times. Coverage ceases 3 residues before the CDR3 finishes, and the germline J gene fills in the end. The chain employs TRBV13 and TRBJ2-3; 8 bases line up with TRBD2. Germline V lookup: CDR1 PRHDT, CDR2 FYEKMQ (reference sequence). V lost 5 bases, J lost 5 bases, and 12 bases stayed unmatched. The CDR3 sequence is 16 residues long. The sequenced part of the CDR3 DNA is TGTGCCAGCAGCACAACTAGCGGAGGCCGAGGAGATACG. Protein sequence: CASSTTSGGRGDT. In full, the CDR3 is CASSTTSGGRGDTQYF.

The sample holds many counts of this clone. Read coverage stops 3 residues before the CDR3 terminus; the germline J gene supplies the remainder. The chain couples TRBV10-3 to TRBJ2-1, with D hard to call. Germline V gene lookup returns CDR1 ENHRY and CDR2 SYGVKD. V shed 2 bases and J shed 5 bases, with 4 bases lying between them. CDR3 size: 12 residues. The CDR3 here is CAISEPNNEQFF. CDR3 bases read: TGTGCCATCAGTGAGCCTAACAATGAG.

This clone was picked up many times. The CDR3 is cut off 3 residues early in the read; its end comes from the germline J gene. The V call is TRBV30, the J call TRBJ2-3; no definite D call. The CDR3 is 13 residues long. Germline lookup yields CDR1 GTSNPN and CDR2 SVGIG (reference sequence). This CDR3 reads CAWSVNSKETQYF. The sequenced part of the CDR3 DNA is TGTGCCTGGAGTGTGAACAGCAAAGAGACG.